This T cell receptor (delta chain) was sequenced during a study of gamma-delta T cells after stem cell transplantation. TCRdb fed the RT-PCR reads to CATT. The sample yields about 1,400 delta-chain clones, more than 2% seen once. The CDR3 is 20 residues long. The germline V gene has CDR1 GEAIGNYY and CDR2 EKD. The J segment lost 2 bases and the V segment lost 0 bases, leaving 15 bases of the junction unmatched. This clone has just a few counts. The clonotype originates from a human donor. It is not recorded whose cells these are; they may come from a transplant donor. The source material was gamma-delta T cells. The chain recombines TRDV2 with TRDJ1; 12 bases line up with TRDD3. The CDR3 spells CACDTGFRSTGGYPTDKLIF. In DNA form, the CDR3 reads TGTGCCTGTGACACCGGATTCCGGAGTACTGGGGGATACCCAACCGATAAACTCATCTTT.